A selection of T cell receptor beta chains follows, all from one sample in a study of blood T cells in healthy people across ages. TCRdb itself ran the 5' RACE reads through MiXCR, one entry per CDR3 protein. The sample contains about 1.8 million distinct CDR3 sequences, roughly 52% of which appear only once. The sequenced material came from blood. These receptors were collected from a middle-aged woman in good health. CDR3s include the opening cysteine and the closing phenylalanine or tryptophan. The order of the fields is D gene, J gene, V gene, clone size, CDR3 protein, CDR3 DNA. D genes are given only for firm matches. Clone size appears in some rows only: once, few, many, or a class for an expanded clone.

TRBD2 TRBJ2-1 TRBV20-1 few CSAPVGLAGGPIYNEQFF TGCAGTGCTCCCGTGGGGCTAGCGGGGGGCCCTATCTACAATGAGCAGTTCTTC
TRBD2 TRBJ2-2 TRBV7-2 few CASSPPPTSAGELFF TGTGCCAGCAGCCCACCCCCGACTAGCGCCGGGGAGCTGTTTTTT
TRBD2 TRBJ2-3 TRBV6-5 few CASSYSKTSGLTDTQYF TGTGCCAGCAGTTACTCAAAGACTAGCGGGTTGACAGATACGCAGTATTTT
. TRBJ2-6 TRBV12-3/TRBV12-4 . CASEGSLSGANVLTF TGTGCCAGCGAGGGCTCCCTCTCTGGGGCCAACGTCCTGACTTTC
. TRBJ2-4 TRBV2 . CASRGMRQYF TGTGCCAGCAGAGGCATGAGGCAGTACTTC
TRBD1 TRBJ1-5 TRBV4-1 few CASRTGENSNQPQHF TGCGCCAGCAGAACAGGGGAGAATAGCAATCAGCCCCAGCATTTT
. TRBJ2-6 TRBV12-3/TRBV12-4 . CASSLAAVWSSGANVLTF TGTGCCAGCAGTTTAGCGGCGGTCTGGAGCTCTGGGGCCAACGTCCTGACTTTC
. TRBJ2-3 TRBV21-1 . CASSKGQAGNADTQYF TGTGCCAGCAGCAAAGGTCAAGCGGGGAACGCAGATACGCAGTATTTT
. TRBJ2-7 TRBV5-1 . CASRAIPSYEQYF TGCGCCAGCAGGGCCATACCCTCCTACGAGCAGTACTTC
. TRBJ2-1 TRBV5-1 few CASSLEGGQLSWDEQFF TGCGCCAGCAGCTTGGAGGGCGGACAGCTTAGCTGGGATGAGCAGTTCTTC
. TRBJ2-7 TRBV28 . CASSWRVGTYEQYF TGTGCCAGCAGTTGGAGGGTTGGCACCTACGAGCAGTACTTC
. TRBJ1-6 TRBV7-2 few CASSTGYNSPLHF TGTGCCAGCAGTACAGGATATAATTCACCCCTCCACTTT
TRBD2 TRBJ2-3 TRBV3-1 once CASSQDYPSGAWIRDTQYF TGTGCCAGCAGCCAAGATTATCCTAGCGGGGCGTGGATAAGAGATACGCAGTATTTT
. TRBJ1-2 TRBV12-3/TRBV12-4 . CASRSSSGAIHYGYTF TGTGCCAGCAGATCGAGTTCCGGGGCCATCCACTATGGCTACACCTTC
. TRBJ1-2 TRBV20-1 . CSARVENYGYTF TGCAGTGCTAGGGTGGAAAACTATGGCTACACCTTC
TRBD1 TRBJ1-1 TRBV6-5 . CATQPPGQGYTEAFF TGTGCCACCCAACCACCGGGACAGGGCTACACTGAAGCTTTCTTT
. TRBJ1-2 TRBV10-3 . CAISVGTGSADTF .
TRBD2 TRBJ2-5 TRBV7-3 few CASSLFGGGALPETQYF TGTGCCAGCAGCTTATTCGGGGGGGGGGCCCTTCCTGAGACCCAGTACTTC
. TRBJ2-2 TRBV7-2 . CASSLNGPNTGELFF TGTGCCAGCAGCTTAAACGGGCCTAACACCGGGGAGCTGTTTTTT
. TRBJ2-1 TRBV28 few CASSFLSSYNEQFF TGTGCCAGCAGTTTTTTGAGCTCCTACAATGAGCAGTTCTTC
TRBD1 TRBJ2-6 TRBV28 . CASSSDRGRSPGANVLTF TGTGCCAGCAGTTCCGACAGGGGGCGGTCTCCTGGGGCCAACGTCCTGACTTTC
. TRBJ1-2 TRBV25-1 few CASSEGPTSYGYTF TGTGCCAGCAGTGAGGGACCAACCAGCTATGGCTACACCTTC
. TRBJ1-1 TRBV11-2 . CASSLPRARTEAFF TGTGCCAGCAGCCTCCCCCGGGCCAGAACTGAAGCTTTCTTT
. TRBJ2-1 TRBV27 . CASGQQGWNEQFF TGTGCCAGCGGTCAGCAGGGCTGGAATGAGCAGTTCTTC
TRBD2 TRBJ2-1 TRBV15 few CATSRRTSGVYEQFF TGTGCCACCAGCAGACGGACTAGCGGGGTGTATGAGCAGTTCTTC
. TRBJ1-4 TRBV4-1 . CASSQVGVEKLFF TGCGCCAGCAGCCAAGTTGGGGTTGAAAAACTGTTTTTT
. TRBJ2-5 TRBV6-2/TRBV6-3 few CASSTSWNEQYF TGTGCCAGCAGTACGAGTTGGAATGAGCAGTACTTC
. TRBJ1-4 TRBV12-3/TRBV12-4 . CASSGQSQLFF TGTGCCAGCAGTGGACAGAGTCAACTGTTTTTT
. TRBJ2-7 TRBV10-3 few CAISEVAGFSYEQYF TGTGCCATCAGTGAGGTGGCAGGGTTCTCCTACGAGCAGTACTTC
. TRBJ2-7 TRBV4-3 . CASSQRSGEQYF TGCGCCAGCAGCCAACGGTCCGGCGAGCAGTACTTC
. TRBJ2-4 TRBV20-1 . CSASWEAKNIQYF TGCAGTGCTAGTTGGGAAGCCAAAAACATTCAGTACTTC
TRBD1 TRBJ1-2 TRBV27 few CASSSDRSYDYGYTF TGTGCCAGCAGCTCGGACAGGTCGTATGACTATGGCTACACCTTC
. TRBJ2-5 TRBV6-1 many CASSEMETQYF TGTGCCAGCAGTGAAATGGAGACCCAGTACTTC
. TRBJ2-3 TRBV11-3 . CASSVEEGTDTQYF TGTGCCAGCAGCGTGGAGGAGGGCACGGATACGCAGTATTTT
TRBD2 TRBJ2-1 TRBV6-6 . CASSAGSGGRRFF TGTGCCAGCAGCGCAGGTAGCGGGGGCCGGCGGTTCTTC
. TRBJ2-1 TRBV4-3 . CASSQDGTTGFGETQFF TGCGCCAGCAGCCAAGATGGGACGACAGGTTTCGGGGAGACCCAGTTCTTC
. TRBJ2-1 TRBV4-1 . CASSRNLEERFF TGCGCCAGCAGCCGAAACCTCGAGGAGCGGTTCTTC
. TRBJ1-1 TRBV20-1 . CSARSIRGITEAFF TGCAGTGCTAGATCCATACGGGGGATCACTGAAGCTTTCTTT
TRBD1 TRBJ2-1 TRBV9 few CASSVRDRGSSYNEQFF TGTGCCAGCAGCGTCCGGGACAGGGGAAGCTCCTACAATGAGCAGTTCTTC
. TRBJ1-5 TRBV4-1 few CASSQVHGQPQHF TGCGCCAGCAGCCAAGTCCACGGTCAGCCCCAGCATTTT
TRBD1 TRBJ2-4 TRBV6-6 . CASSNGQVMDNIQYF TGTGCCAGCAGTAACGGACAGGTCATGGACAACATTCAGTACTTC
TRBD1 TRBJ1-2 TRBV6-2/TRBV6-3 few CASSFGQGRGYTF TGTGCCAGCAGTTTCGGACAGGGTCGCGGCTACACCTTC
. TRBJ2-7 TRBV24-1 . CATSERDEQYF TGTGCCACCAGTGAGAGGGACGAGCAGTACTTC
TRBD1 TRBJ2-1 TRBV6-5 few CASSIRDRDFNEQFF TGTGCCAGCAGTATACGGGACAGGGACTTCAATGAGCAGTTCTTC
. TRBJ1-1 TRBV7-9 . CASSWVSSMNTEAFF TGTGCCAGCAGCTGGGTCAGCAGCATGAACACTGAAGCTTTCTTT
. TRBJ2-5 TRBV12-3/TRBV12-4 few CASSLTGMVQETQYF TGTGCCAGCAGTTTAACAGGGATGGTCCAAGAGACCCAGTACTTC
TRBD2 TRBJ2-3 TRBV20-1 few CSAGRLAASDTQYF TGCAGTGCTGGCAGACTAGCGGCCTCAGATACGCAGTATTTT
TRBD1 TRBJ2-1 TRBV6-5 . CASSYTGAYEQFF TGTGCCAGCAGTTACACAGGGGCATATGAGCAGTTCTTC
. TRBJ2-7 TRBV7-2 . CASSLQDKGYYEQYF TGTGCCAGCAGCTTACAGGACAAGGGCTACTACGAGCAGTACTTC
TRBD2 TRBJ2-1 TRBV4-3 . CASSQEIGRGGPDEQFF TGCGCCAGCAGCCAAGAGATAGGACGGGGGGGGCCTGATGAGCAGTTCTTC
. TRBJ2-3 TRBV29-1 few CSVRPGRITDTQYF TGCAGCGTACGTCCGGGGCGCATCACAGATACGCAGTATTTT
. TRBJ2-5 TRBV7-2 few CASSALPQETQYF TGTGCCAGCTCCGCCCTCCCCCAAGAGACCCAGTACTTC
TRBD2 TRBJ2-1 TRBV9 many CASSLSGGAFEQFF TGTGCCAGCAGCCTAAGCGGGGGGGCCTTTGAGCAGTTCTTC
. TRBJ2-1 TRBV4-2 few CASSQASRSEQFF TGTGCCAGCAGCCAAGCCTCCCGCAGTGAGCAGTTCTTC
. TRBJ1-2 TRBV9 few CASSVDGGAAAGYTF TGTGCCAGCAGCGTAGATGGGGGCGCCGCGGCGGGCTACACCTTC
. TRBJ2-7 TRBV27 . CASSLFPPGAGDTYEQYF TGTGCCAGCAGTTTATTCCCCCCTGGGGCAGGGGACACCTACGAGCAGTACTTC
. TRBJ2-1 TRBV5-1 . CASSTDSYEQFF TGCGCCAGCAGCACGGACAGCTACGAGCAGTTCTTC
TRBD2 TRBJ2-3 TRBV9 . CASSISGAGGTDTQYF TGTGCCAGCAGCATCTCAGGAGCGGGGGGCACAGATACGCAGTATTTT
. TRBJ1-4 TRBV3-1 . CASSQDRGAFEKLFF TGTGCCAGCAGCCAAGATCGGGGGGCTTTCGAAAAACTGTTTTTT